A single sample gave rise to the 21 T cell receptor beta chains below, sequenced in a study of cytomegalovirus exposure and HLA in healthy donors. PCR involved 60 Vbeta and 13 Jbeta primers. Clones were sequenced by immunoSEQ multiplex PCR, and TCRdb holds only the in-frame ones, with some missing. Of 140,000 or so clones listed, around 82% are singletons. The material sequenced was PBMCs. These receptors were obtained from a woman under 30 in good health and CMV-seropositive.

The chain is built from TRBV27 and TRBJ1-2; a possible D gene is TRBD1 (6 bases). The CDR3 length is 14 residues. V was trimmed by 5 bases and J by 5 bases, leaving 15 bases between them. The germline V gene has CDR1 MNHEY and CDR2 SMNVEV (reference sequence). CDR3 region: CASSQGSGLYGYTF. The CDR3 DNA reads TGTGCCAGCAGTCAGGGGAGTGGTTTGTATGGCTACACCTTC.

The V and J genes are TRBV10-2 and TRBJ2-7; 10 bases match TRBD1. CDR3 length equals 14 residues. Trimming removed 5 bases from V and 3 bases from J; junction bases left unmatched: 4. Germline V gene sequence: CDR1 WSHSY, CDR2 SAAADI. The chain's CDR3 is CASSLGQGYYEQYF. The CDR3 DNA follows: TGCGCCAGCAGTCTGGGACAGGGGTACTACGAGCAGTACTTC.

This clone showed up just once. The chain uses TRBV10-2 and TRBJ1-1; unclear D gene. CDR3 length: 16 amino acids. The germline gives CDR1 WSHSY, CDR2 SAAADI. Trimming removed 0 bases at V and 5 bases at J, with 16 bases between. This CDR3 reads CASSESQILSRTEAFF. CDR3 nucleotide sequence: TGCGCCAGCAGTGAGTCGCAAATCCTGTCTAGGACTGAAGCTTTCTTT.

The chain combines TRBV7-2 with TRBJ1-2; D is possibly TRBD1 (6 bases). The CDR3 runs 15 residues. Trimming pared 6 bases from V and 5 bases from J, leaving 19 bases between. CDR1 is SGHTA, CDR2 FQGNSA, per germline. This CDR3 is CASSYLGAGEYGYTF. The CDR3 DNA follows: TGTGCCAGCAGTTACCTCGGGGCAGGGGAATATGGCTACACCTTC.

The chain has TRBV9 and TRBJ2-1; TRBD2 matches 16 bases. This CDR3 has 16 amino acids. The germline CDR1 and CDR2 sequences are SGDLS and YYNGEE. The ends lost 4 bases at V and 8 bases at J; junction bases unmatched: 6. For the CDR3, the DNA is TGTGCCAGCAGCACCGGGACTAGCGGGGGGGCGGATGAGCAGTTCTTC. It codes for CASSTGTSGGADEQFF.

CDR3 in DNA: TGTGCCAGTAGTCGGGGCAGGGGGTACAATGAGCAGTTCTTC. It is translated as CASSRGRGYNEQFF. The chain joins TRBV19 to TRBJ2-1; 7 nucleotides match TRBD1. The germline V gene encodes CDR1 LNHDA and CDR2 SQIVND (reference sequence). Losses at the gene ends were 5 bases for V and 4 bases for J; bases not matched to a gene: 5. This CDR3 comprises 14 residues. The whole variable domain, remainder taken from reference TRBV19 and TRBJ2-1, is DGGITQSPKYLFRKEGQNVTLSCEQNLNHDAMYWYRQDPGQGLRLIYYSQIVNDFQKGDIAEGYSVSREKKESFPLTVTSAQKNPTAFYLCASSRGRGYNEQFFGPGTRLTVL.

V gene TRBV6-5 combines with J gene TRBJ1-2, with 7 positions matching TRBD1. The CDR3 is 12 amino acids. V dropped 6 bases and J dropped 6; count of bases not matched to a gene: 4. Looked up from germline, CDR1 is MNHEY and CDR2 is SVGAGI. The CDR3 sequence is CASSVGGNGYTF. CDR3 DNA sequence: TGTGCCAGCAGCGTAGGGGGCAATGGCTACACCTTC.

In the case of this clone: Germline and junction disagree at one end, which may indicate a read error. The chain carries TRBV7-9 and TRBJ1-1, with 7 bases fitting TRBD1. Per germline, CDR1 SEHNR and CDR2 FQNEAQ (reference sequence). The CDR3 runs to 13 residues. CDR3 sequence reads: CSSSLSTGSKAFF. CDR3 bases: TGTTCCAGCAGCCTATCGACAGGGTCTAAAGCTTTCTTT.

The chain joins TRBV5-1 to TRBJ2-7; 7 bases agree with TRBD1. This CDR3 region has 15 residues. After removal of 4 bases from V and 3 bases from J, the junction contained 10 bases not matched to a gene. Per the germline V gene, CDR1 is SGHRS and CDR2 is YFSETQ. CDR3 nucleotides: TGCGCCAGCAGCCCGTGGACAGGAATAAGCTACGAGCAGTACTTC. Residues: CASSPWTGISYEQYF.

The chain uses TRBV5-1 and TRBJ2-5; 7 bases line up with TRBD2. J gave up 4 bases and V 0 bases, and 3 bases lay outside the gene matches. Looked up from germline, CDR1 is SGHRS and CDR2 is YFSETQ. The CDR3 length is 14 residues. The CDR3 is CASSLVGEGETQYF. The DNA for the CDR3 is TGCGCCAGCAGCTTGGTAGGGGAGGGAGAGACCCAGTACTTC.

V and J are TRBV2 and TRBJ1-2, with D tentatively TRBD1 (5 bases). The CDR3 length is 15 residues. Germline assignment: CDR1 SNHLY and CDR2 FYNNEI. The V end lost 7 bases, the J end lost 0 bases, and 15 bases lay between the germline ends. The CDR3 loop reads CASTLITGSNYGYTF. CDR3 DNA sequence: TGTGCCAGCACCCTAATCACAGGATCTAACTATGGCTACACCTTC.

The chain joins TRBV5-1 to TRBJ2-5; tentatively, D is TRBD1 (6 bases). Per germline, CDR1 SGHRS and CDR2 YFSETQ. V lost 3 bases to trimming and J lost 13 bases, with 16 bases between them. The CDR3 sequence is 12 residues long. The chain's CDR3 is CASSSDGQFRYF. The DNA of the CDR3 is TGCGCCAGCAGCTCGGATGGACAGTTCCGGTACTTC.

V usage is TRBV11-2 and J usage is TRBJ1-5; 7 nucleotides agree with TRBD1. CDR1 is SGHAT and CDR2 is FQNNGV in the germline V gene. This CDR3 has 17 residues. Losses at the gene ends were 6 bases for V and 2 bases for J; bases not matched to a gene: 13. The CDR3 coding sequence is TGTGCCAGCAGACAGACCGCGACAGGGACACGCAATCAGCCCCAGCATTTT. Its translation is CASRQTATGTRNQPQHF.

V gene TRBV2 combines with J gene TRBJ1-6, with a tentative D call TRBD1 (5 bases). The V end lost 8 bases, the J end lost 8 bases, and 10 bases lay between the germline ends. Germline V CDR1 and CDR2: SNHLY, FYNNEI. The CDR3 sequence is 12 residues long. For the CDR3, the DNA is TGTGCCAGCGGGACTGATTATTCACCCCTCCACTTT. It codes for CASGTDYSPLHF.

V and J are TRBV6-6 and TRBJ2-2; D is perhaps TRBD2 (5 bases). Germline V gene lookup returns CDR1 MNHNY and CDR2 SVGAGI (reference sequence). CDR3 length: 11 residues. V was trimmed by 6 bases and J by 7 bases, leaving 6 bases between them. CDR3 sequence: CASRTSGELFF. CDR3 sequence (DNA): TGTGCCAGCAGAACTAGCGGGGAGCTGTTTTTT.

The chain joins TRBV2 to TRBJ1-1; D is perhaps TRBD1 (5 bases). There are 13 residues in the CDR3. V shed 6 bases and J shed 2 bases, with 10 bases lying between them. The germline CDR1 and CDR2 sequences are SNHLY and FYNNEI. The CDR3 DNA is TGTGCCAGCAGGGGGCAGATCAACACTGAAGCTTTCTTT. Translated: CASRGQINTEAFF.

This chain uses TRBV30 with TRBJ1-1; D is undetermined. Germline V gene data show CDR1 as GTSNPN and CDR2 as SVGIG (reference sequence). V dropped 2 bases and J dropped 3 bases, with 10 bases sitting between them. The CDR3 contains 13 residues. The CDR3 here is CAWSKEGDTEAFF. CDR3 coding DNA: TGTGCCTGGAGTAAGGAGGGAGACACTGAAGCTTTCTTT.

The rearrangement links TRBV28 to TRBJ2-7, with D possibly being TRBD1 (6 bases). CDR1 and CDR2 from the germline V gene are MDHEN and SYDVKM. The V end lost 7 bases, the J end lost 1 base, and 8 bases lay between the germline ends. The CDR3 totals 12 residues. CDR3 DNA: TGTGCCAGCACCCAGGGGTCCTACGAGCAGTACTTC. It is translated as CASTQGSYEQYF. Combining the CDR3 with reference TRBV28 and TRBJ2-7 gives the whole variable domain DVKVTQSSRYLVKRTGEKVFLECVQDMDHENMFWYRQDPGLGLRLIYFSYDVKMKEKGDIPEGYSVSREKKERFSLILESASTNQTSMYLCASTQGSYEQYFGPGTRLTVT.

In DNA form, the CDR3 reads TGTGCCAGTAGTAGTCCCCGGACAGGGGGCGCGGGTCGCGCTGAAGCTTTCTTT. This translates into CASSSPRTGGAGRAEAFF. This chain uses TRBV19 with TRBJ1-1, with TRBD1 matching over 11 bases. CDR3 size: 18 residues. CDR1 LNHDA and CDR2 SQIVND come from the germline V gene (reference sequence). With V trimmed by 4 bases and J by 6 bases, 16 bases remained unmatched.

The CDR3 protein is CASRLTGNTEAFF. CDR3 coding DNA: TGTGCCAGCAGGCTCACAGGGAACACTGAAGCTTTCTTT. The gene calls are TRBV2 and TRBJ1-1; tentative D call: TRBD1 (5 bases). This CDR3 contains 13 residues. V dropped 6 bases and J dropped 1 base, with 9 bases sitting between them. Germline loops: CDR1 SNHLY, CDR2 FYNNEI.

V usage is TRBV5-1 and J usage is TRBJ1-1, with 9 bases matching TRBD1. Germline V gene sequence: CDR1 SGHRS, CDR2 YFSETQ. The CDR3 runs to 14 residues. Losses at the gene ends were 4 bases for V and 6 bases for J; bases not matched to a gene: 7. CDR3 coding DNA: TGCGCCAGCAGCCGGACAGGGGCAACGGCTGAAGCTTTCTTT. Its translation is CASSRTGATAEAFF. The complete variable domain, with remaining parts taken from reference TRBV5-1 and TRBJ1-1, reads KAGVTQTPRYLIKTRGQQVTLSCSPISGHRSVSWYQQTPGQGLQFLFEYFSETQRNKGNFPGRFSGRQFSNSRSEMNVSTLELGDSALYLCASSRTGATAEAFFGQGTRLTVV.